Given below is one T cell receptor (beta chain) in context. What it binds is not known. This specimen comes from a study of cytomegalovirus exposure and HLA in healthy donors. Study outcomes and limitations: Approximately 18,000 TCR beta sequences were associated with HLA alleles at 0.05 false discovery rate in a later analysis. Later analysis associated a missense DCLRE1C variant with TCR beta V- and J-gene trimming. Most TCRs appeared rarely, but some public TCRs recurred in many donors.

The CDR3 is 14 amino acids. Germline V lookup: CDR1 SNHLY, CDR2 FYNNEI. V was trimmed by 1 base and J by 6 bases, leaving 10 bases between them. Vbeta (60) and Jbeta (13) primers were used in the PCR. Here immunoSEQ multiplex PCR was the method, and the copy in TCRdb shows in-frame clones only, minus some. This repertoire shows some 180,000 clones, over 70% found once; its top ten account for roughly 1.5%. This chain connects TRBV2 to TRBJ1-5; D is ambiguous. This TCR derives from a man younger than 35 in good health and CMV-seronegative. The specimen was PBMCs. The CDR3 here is CASSEGVGSQPQHF. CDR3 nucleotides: TGTGCCAGCAGTGAAGGAGTTGGGAGTCAGCCCCAGCATTTT. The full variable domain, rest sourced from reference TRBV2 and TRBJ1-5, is EPEVTQTPSHQVTQMGQEVILRCVPISNHLYFYWYRQILGQKVEFLVSFYNNEISEKSEIFDDQFSVERPDGSNFTLKIRSTKLEDSAMYFCASSEGVGSQPQHFGDGTRLSIL.